Each of the 5 T cell receptor beta chains below was sequenced from the same sample in a study of PD-1 blockade in classical Hodgkin lymphoma. Brentuximab vedotin exposure varied among the patients, all of whom had relapsed after autologous stem cell transplantation. Only in-frame clones appear in the TCRdb table, and some are missing; sequencing was by immunoSEQ multiplex PCR. This sample carries about 50,000 clones, approximately 70% of them seen once, and the ten largest clones take more than 9.5%. The sample in question was peripheral blood mononuclear cells (PBMCs), obtained at baseline. The origin of the receptors is a human donor with classical Hodgkin lymphoma.

This sequence joins TRBV28 and TRBJ2-3; D unresolved. The CDR3 runs to 14 residues. The V end was cut by 3 bases, the J end by 3 bases, with 10 bases between. CDR1 and CDR2 (germline): MDHEN, SYDVKM. Written as DNA, the CDR3 is TGTGCCAGCAGTTTTTTAAGTGGTACAGATACGCAGTATTTT. This sequence encodes CASSFLSGTDTQYF.

The chain uses TRBV7-8 and TRBJ1-2; unclear D gene. CDR3 length: 15 amino acids. V gave up 6 bases and J gave up 4 bases, with 18 bases separating them. Looked up from germline, CDR1 is SGHVS and CDR2 is FQNEAQ. CDR3: CASSHSKVWVYGYTF. The CDR3 DNA reads TGTGCCAGCAGTCACAGCAAGGTCTGGGTCTATGGCTACACCTTC.

The chain carries TRBV5-1 and TRBJ2-1; a weak D match, TRBD2 (5 bases). From germline, CDR1 is SGHRS and CDR2 YFSETQ. Trimming took off 2 bases at V and 3 bases at J, with 15 bases between the two ends. The CDR3 length is 16 residues. CDR3 residues: CASSLQTGVGYNEQFF. The DNA of the CDR3 is TGCGCCAGCAGCTTACAAACCGGGGTAGGCTACAATGAGCAGTTCTTC.

The genes are TRBV11-2 and TRBJ2-7, with unresolved D. Looked up from germline, CDR1 is SGHAT and CDR2 is FQNNGV. With 3 bases removed from V and 3 bases from J, the gap between germline ends came to 6 bases. The CDR3 totals 12 residues. The CDR3 protein is CASSFMVYEQYF. DNA for the CDR3: TGTGCCAGCAGCTTTATGGTCTACGAGCAGTACTTC.

The chain employs TRBV6-5 and TRBJ1-6; D not resolved. V lost 8 bases and J 6 bases, leaving 11 bases between the germline ends. Germline CDR1 and CDR2: MNHEY and SVGAGI. The CDR3 is 13 amino acids. The CDR3 spells CASGTAINSPLHF. The CDR3 DNA reads TGTGCCAGCGGCACAGCCATTAATTCACCCCTCCACTTT.